The 26 T cell receptor beta chains below were found in one sample sequenced in a study of patients and donors after allogeneic stem cell transplantation. MiXCR, applied by TCRdb to the RT-PCR reads, yields one record per CDR3 protein. The table includes over 200,000 distinct CDR3 sequences, roughly two fifths detected once. Sequenced sample: blood, either unsorted or a sorted T cell fraction (not recorded which). These receptors were taken from a human donor who was either an allogeneic HSCT recipient or a stem cell or donor lymphocyte infusion donor (not recorded which). It is not recorded whose cells these are; they may come from a transplant donor.

The V gene is TRBV5-1, the J gene TRBJ2-5; no definite D call. The V gene's germline CDR1 is SGHRS and CDR2 YFSETQ. Trimming took 1 base from V and 0 from J, leaving 7 bases between them. The CDR3 consists of 14 residues. The CDR3 loop reads CASSLTTYQETQYF. CDR3 DNA: TGCGCCAGCAGCTTGACGACATACCAAGAGACCCAGTACTTC.

The chain employs TRBV7-8 and TRBJ1-6; D perhaps matches TRBD1 (5 bases). The CDR3 is made up of 17 amino acids. V lost 5 bases and J lost 8, with 22 bases in between. Germline assignment: CDR1 SGHVS and CDR2 FQNEAQ. CDR3 nucleotides: TGTGCCAGCAGCGTCCGACCCCGGGACGGAAACCATTCACCCCTCCACTTT. This sequence encodes CASSVRPRDGNHSPLHF. The full variable domain, with the rest looked up from reference TRBV7-8 and TRBJ1-6, is GAGVSQSPRYKVAKRGQDVALRCDPISGHVSLFWYQQALGQGPEFLTYFQNEAQLDKSGLPSDRFFAERPEGSVSTLKIQRTQQEDSAVYLCASSVRPRDGNHSPLHFGNGTRLTVT.

This clonotype was seen a handful of times. The chain joins TRBV5-5 to TRBJ2-7; the match to TRBD1 covers 7 bases. The germline V gene has CDR1 SGHKS and CDR2 YYEKEE (reference sequence). CDR3 size: 14 residues. Germline trimming cut 5 bases from V and 2 bases from J; bases unmatched to any gene: 7. The DNA for the CDR3 is TGTGCCAGCAGAACTCGACAGGGCCCCTACGAGCAGTACTTC. It translates to CASRTRQGPYEQYF.

In its sample, this clonotype was seen once. The CDR3 coding sequence is TGCGCCAGCAGCCCCGCGGCTGGGGCCAACGTCCTGACTTTC. It is translated as CASSPAAGANVLTF. V and J are TRBV5-1 and TRBJ2-6; no clear D. CDR3 length equals 14 residues. V lost 4 bases to trimming and J lost 2 bases, with 7 bases between them. CDR1 and CDR2 from the germline V gene are SGHRS and YFSETQ.

The chain combines TRBV6-1 with TRBJ1-2; TRBD1 aligns across 7 bases. V lost 6 bases and J lost 4; bases outside the gene matches: 11. The length of the CDR3 is 15 residues. Germline values: CDR1 MNHNS, CDR2 SASEGT. CDR3 protein: CASSQQGLPLYGYTF. CDR3 nucleotide sequence: TGTGCCAGCAGCCAACAGGGGTTACCGCTCTATGGCTACACCTTC.

This clonotype was seen only a few times. The V gene is TRBV29-1, the J gene TRBJ2-3; 8 bases are shared with TRBD2. J was trimmed by 5 bases and V by 4 bases; bases with no gene match: 5. The CDR3 consists of 13 residues. In germline, CDR1 is SQVTM, CDR2 ANQGSEA. The DNA for the CDR3 is TGCAGCGTTGTCCGGGGGGGCGTAGATACGCAGTATTTT. As protein: CSVVRGGVDTQYF.

The rearrangement joins TRBV5-1 to TRBJ2-3; D may match TRBD1 or TRBD2 (5 bases each). Trimming took 1 base from V and 0 from J, leaving 9 bases between them. Germline V gene lookup returns CDR1 SGHRS and CDR2 YFSETQ. The CDR3 is 15 residues long. The CDR3 sequence is CASSLWGLSTDTQYF. The CDR3 DNA reads TGCGCCAGCAGCTTGTGGGGGTTAAGCACAGATACGCAGTATTTT.

This clonotype showed up just a few times. The J gene is TRBJ2-6, the V gene TRBV12-3 or TRBV12-4, with no clear D. The CDR3 consists of 15 residues. With 2 bases removed from V and 0 bases from J, the gap between germline ends came to 5 bases. The CDR3 here is CASSLSASGANVLTF. CDR3 DNA: TGTGCCAGCAGTTTATCTGCCTCTGGGGCCAACGTCCTGACTTTC.

This rearrangement joins TRBV19 to TRBJ2-3, with unresolved D. This CDR3 comprises 12 residues. V lost 3 bases and J 4 bases, leaving 5 bases between the germline ends. CDR1 and CDR2 (germline): LNHDA, SQIVND (reference sequence). Here the CDR3 reads CASSIAADTQYF. The CDR3 bases are TGTGCCAGTAGTATTGCGGCAGATACGCAGTATTTT.

A few counts support this clonotype. The genes are TRBV21-1 and TRBJ2-7; no DNA check was done on the table's D call, TRBD1. TRBV21-1 is annotated as a pseudogene. This CDR3 contains 15 residues. The chain's CDR3 is CASYPSGTAPYEQYF. The CDR3 DNA is TGTGCCAGCTATCCAAGCGGGACAGCCCCCTACGAGCAGTACTTC.

The V call is TRBV6-1, the J call TRBJ1-2; no reliable D call. Germline V gene data show CDR1 as MNHNS and CDR2 as SASEGT. Trimming stripped 3 bases from V and 5 bases from J, with 13 bases between. The CDR3 sequence is 14 residues long. This CDR3 reads CASSDLGPRYGYTF. The CDR3 coding sequence is TGTGCCAGCAGTGACCTGGGTCCAAGATATGGCTACACCTTC.

The table lists this clonotype with a few counts. The chain is built from TRBV28 and TRBJ2-7; the D is unclear. The CDR3 loop spans 13 amino acids. CDR1 and CDR2 from the germline V gene are MDHEN and SYDVKM. Trimming took 7 bases from V and 3 from J, leaving 13 bases between them. Here the CDR3 reads CASKNFASYEQYF. The CDR3 region has the DNA TGTGCCAGCAAAAATTTTGCGAGCTACGAGCAGTACTTC. The variable domain in full, completed from reference TRBV28 and TRBJ2-7, reads DVKVTQSSRYLVKRTGEKVFLECVQDMDHENMFWYRQDPGLGLRLIYFSYDVKMKEKGDIPEGYSVSREKKERFSLILESASTNQTSMYLCASKNFASYEQYFGPGTRLTVT.

This rearrangement joins TRBV7-2 to TRBJ2-7; D is possibly TRBD1 (5 bases). Deletions cut 3 bases from V and 2 bases from J, with 8 bases between. Looked up from germline, CDR1 is SGHTA and CDR2 is FQGNSA. The CDR3 is 13 residues long. The chain's CDR3 is CASSLNRPYEQYF. CDR3 nucleotides: TGTGCCAGCAGCTTGAACAGGCCCTACGAGCAGTACTTC.

This clonotype was picked up a small number of times. This chain joins TRBV5-4 and TRBJ2-2; D is possibly TRBD1 (6 bases). The CDR3 extends over 15 amino acids. V lost 2 bases to trimming and J lost 3 bases, with 11 bases between them. Germline CDR1 reads SGHNT; CDR2 reads YYREEE (reference sequence). The CDR3 DNA sequence: TGTGCCAGCAGCTTCCGACAGGAACACACCGGGGAGCTGTTTTTT. As protein: CASSFRQEHTGELFF.

In its sample, this clonotype was seen a few times. V usage is TRBV12-3 or TRBV12-4 and J usage is TRBJ1-5; unclear D gene. CDR3 length: 13 residues. V was pared by 5 bases and J by 1 base, with 6 bases between. CDR3 coding DNA: TGTGCCAGCAGTCGACGGAGCAATCAGCCCCAGCATTTT. Translating it yields CASSRRSNQPQHF.

This clonotype was counted many times. The J gene is TRBJ1-1, the V gene TRBV7-9, with D uncertain. This CDR3 is built from 13 residues. V lost 1 base, J lost 3 bases, and 6 bases lay in between. CDR1 and CDR2 from the germline V gene are SEHNR and FQNEAQ (reference sequence). As DNA, the CDR3 is TGTGCCAGCAGCTTAGTCGAATACACTGAAGCTTTCTTT. Translated: CASSLVEYTEAFF.

This sequence joins TRBV11-2 and TRBJ1-6; the D gene is possibly TRBD1 (6 bases). Germline V CDR1 and CDR2: SGHAT, FQNNGV. The CDR3 is 14 amino acids. Trimming pared 5 bases from V and 7 bases from J, leaving 12 bases between. Here the CDR3 DNA reads TGTGCCAGCAGCCGACAGGTTCGGAATTCACCCCTCCACTTT. It codes for CASSRQVRNSPLHF. Full variable domain (outside the CDR3, taken from reference TRBV11-2 and TRBJ1-6): EAGVAQSPRYKIIEKRQSVAFWCNPISGHATLYWYQQILGQGPKLLIQFQNNGVVDDSQLPKDRFSAERLKGVDSTLKIQPAKLEDSAVYLCASSRQVRNSPLHFGNGTRLTVT.

Only a few counts were recorded for this clonotype. The rearrangement uses TRBV29-1 and TRBJ2-7, with a possible D match to TRBD2 (5 bases). There are 11 residues in the CDR3. Trimming took 4 bases from V and 3 from J, leaving 7 bases between them. The germline gives CDR1 SQVTM, CDR2 ANQGSEA. CDR3 bases: TGCAGCGTTGCGGGGAACTACGAGCAGTACTTC. This sequence encodes CSVAGNYEQYF.

This chain joins TRBV5-1 and TRBJ2-2; D is unresolved. The CDR3 sequence is 12 residues long. Germline-derived CDR1 and CDR2 are SGHRS and YFSETQ. V lost 0 bases, J lost 7 bases, and 4 bases lay in between. Here the CDR3 reads CASSLEYGELFF. DNA of the CDR3: TGCGCCAGCAGCTTGGAGTACGGGGAGCTGTTTTTT.

This sequence joins TRBV4-3 and TRBJ1-2; 8 bases are a match to TRBD1. This CDR3 is 14 amino acids long. Germline lookup yields CDR1 LGHNA and CDR2 YSLEER. After removal of 0 bases from V and 4 bases from J, the junction contained 1 base not matched to a gene. This chain's CDR3 is CASSQDTGGYGYTF. The CDR3 DNA reads TGCGCCAGCAGCCAAGATACAGGGGGCTATGGCTACACCTTC.

This clonotype appeared a few times. This rearrangement joins TRBV15 to TRBJ2-7; 8 bases agree with TRBD1. CDR3 length equals 15 residues. Germline trimming cut 1 base from V and 3 bases from J; bases unmatched to any gene: 5. Germline V gene lookup returns CDR1 LNHNV and CDR2 YYDKDF (reference sequence). In DNA form, the CDR3 reads TGTGCCACCAGCAGAGCCCGGACAGGGAACTACGAGCAGTACTTC. Translation gives CATSRARTGNYEQYF.

This clonotype was counted only a few times. The rearrangement links TRBV3-1 to TRBJ1-4, with a possible D match to TRBD1 (5 bases). The CDR3 covers 15 residues. The V gene's germline CDR1 is LGHDT and CDR2 YNNKEL (reference sequence). Trimming removed 5 bases at V and 8 bases at J, with 18 bases between. The CDR3 DNA reads as TGTGCCAGCAGCACAACGACGGGGCCAATGGAAAAACTGTTTTTT. Protein product: CASSTTTGPMEKLFF. The variable domain in full, completed from reference TRBV3-1 and TRBJ1-4, reads DTAVSQTPKYLVTQMGNDKSIKCEQNLGHDTMYWYKQDSKKFLKIMFSYNNKELIINETVPNRFSPKSPDKAHLNLHINSLELGDSAVYFCASSTTTGPMEKLFFGSGTQLSVL.

CDR3 region: CASSLILGGEPQHF. CDR3 DNA sequence: TGTGCCAGCAGCCTCATCCTGGGAGGTGAGCCCCAGCATTTT. V gene TRBV3-1 combines with J gene TRBJ1-5; D gene uncertain. The CDR3 is 14 residues long. Trimming removed 4 bases at V and 8 bases at J, with 15 bases between. CDR1 is LGHDT and CDR2 is YNNKEL in the germline V gene (reference sequence).

The chain has TRBV5-1 and TRBJ2-4; D call uncertain. The CDR3 loop spans 12 amino acids. Trimming removed 4 bases at V and 6 bases at J, with 8 bases between. Germline loops: CDR1 SGHRS, CDR2 YFSETQ. CDR3 DNA: TGCGCCAGCAGCCCAGACTTAAACATTCAGTACTTC. Translating gives CASSPDLNIQYF. Supplemented by reference TRBV5-1 and TRBJ2-4, the full variable domain reads KAGVTQTPRYLIKTRGQQVTLSCSPISGHRSVSWYQQTPGQGLQFLFEYFSETQRNKGNFPGRFSGRQFSNSRSEMNVSTLELGDSALYLCASSPDLNIQYFGAGTRLSVL.

This clonotype has more than one count but fewer than ten. V and J are TRBV24-1 and TRBJ1-2; 7 bases map to TRBD1. The CDR3 totals 16 residues. J gave up 5 bases and V 4 bases, and 12 bases lay outside the gene matches. CDR1 KGHDR and CDR2 SFDVKD come from the germline V gene. The CDR3 loop is CATSDTTTDRDYGYTF. In nucleotides, the CDR3 is TGTGCCACCAGTGACACAACGACCGACAGGGATTATGGCTACACCTTC.

The rearrangement joins TRBV6-4 to TRBJ2-1; maybe TRBD1 (5 bases). This CDR3 has 15 amino acids. Trimming pared 3 bases from V and 1 base from J, leaving 10 bases between. The V gene's germline CDR1 is MRHNA and CDR2 SNTAGT. CDR3 protein: CASSEDAGSYNEQFF. The DNA for the CDR3 is TGTGCCAGCAGTGAGGACGCAGGGTCCTACAATGAGCAGTTCTTC.